The 5 T cell receptor beta chains below were found in one sample sequenced in a study of post-analysis software for immune sequencing data. cDNA libraries for TCR beta contained unique molecular identifiers. Each CDR3 protein gets one entry after TCRdb re-called the PCR reads with MiXCR. This table has about 160,000 distinct CDR3 sequences, approximately 35% appearing once. This sample comprised blood, obtained after autologous hematopoietic stem cell transplantation. The receptors were sampled from a girl between 5 and 17 years old with multiple sclerosis.

This clonotype was picked up one time. The chain recombines TRBV3-1 with TRBJ1-2; TRBD1 might be the D (6 bases). This CDR3 is 14 amino acids long. Deletions cut 4 bases from V and 5 bases from J, with 14 bases between. The germline gives CDR1 LGHDT, CDR2 YNNKEL (reference sequence). The CDR3, as DNA: TGTGCCAGCAGCCCCCTGAGGGGGGGATATGGCTACACCTTC. As protein: CASSPLRGGYGYTF.

The chain is built from TRBV24-1 and TRBJ2-7; 11 nucleotides match TRBD1. Trimming removed 3 bases from V and 4 bases from J; junction bases left unmatched: 1. The CDR3 runs to 14 residues. CDR1 KGHDR and CDR2 SFDVKD come from the germline V gene. DNA for the CDR3: TGTGCCACCAGTGATGGGGACAGGGGGTACGAGCAGTACTTC. Amino acid sequence: CATSDGDRGYEQYF.

J is TRBJ2-1 and V is TRBV11-1, with 9 nucleotides matching TRBD2. With V trimmed by 4 bases and J by 7 bases, 14 bases remained unmatched. In germline, CDR1 is SGHAT, CDR2 FQDESV (reference sequence). The CDR3 loop spans 17 amino acids. DNA of the CDR3: TGTGCCAGCAGCTCCGTGGGCGGGAGGGCCTTATATAATGAGCAGTTCTTC. Protein: CASSSVGGRALYNEQFF.

This clonotype was found many times. The rearrangement joins TRBV7-3 to TRBJ1-2; possibly TRBD1 for D (6 bases). Trimming cost V 5 bases and J 8 bases, with 15 bases left between them. Germline CDR1 reads SGHTA; CDR2 reads FQGTGA. The CDR3 has 13 residues. CDR3 in DNA: TGTGCCAGCAGCCCGTCCCAGGGGTTAGGCTACACCTTC. This gives the protein CASSPSQGLGYTF.

For this clonotype: A read error may explain this, as a much larger clone is one base away. The chain is built from TRBV7-9 and TRBJ1-2, with no clear D. The germline gives CDR1 SEHNR, CDR2 FQNEAQ (reference sequence). The CDR3 is 12 amino acids. CDR3 in DNA: TGTACCAGCAGCTTAAGTGACTATGGCTACACCTTC. Amino acids: CTSSLSDYGYTF.